This record concerns one TCR beta chain sequence. What it binds is not known. The record originates from a study of sequential checkpoint blockade in melanoma. The overall study: First-line arms were nivolumab then ipilimumab, or the reverse, randomized 1:1. Matched biopsies came pretreatment and at week 13 for approximately 21 patients. Overall study results and limits: Response in arm A was associated with pretreatment TIL clonality.

The treatment is: randomized to nivolumab then ipilimumab (arm A) or the reverse (arm B). This table comes from immunoSEQ multiplex PCR, and its TCRdb copy is limited to in-frame clones, with some not included. The data contain roughly 36,000 clones, roughly a third of them singletons. The sample here was tumor tissue (inferred from file names), taken from a patient given nivolumab and ipilimumab in sequence. The receptor comes from a human donor with melanoma.

The CDR3 DNA reads as TGCGCCAGCAGCTTGTACAGCGGTCGGAACTACGAGCAGTACTTC. Its protein is CASSLYSGRNYEQYF. The rearrangement uses TRBV5-1 and TRBJ2-7, with D perhaps TRBD2 (5 bases). Germline CDR1 SGHRS, CDR2 YFSETQ. V lost 1 base and J 3 bases, leaving 14 bases between the germline ends. The CDR3 is made up of 15 amino acids.